This T cell receptor (beta chain) came from a study of cytomegalovirus exposure and HLA in healthy donors. Study observations and caveats: In a later analysis, HLA-associated beta chains showed higher expansion and lower generation probabilities than comparable chains.

This clone turned up a few times. Its antigen is as yet unknown. Likely unrecorded immune exposures existed in these nominally healthy donors. Germline V CDR1 and CDR2: ENHRY, SYGVKD. There are 16 residues in the CDR3. The V gene end was trimmed by 3 bases and the J gene end by 2 bases; junction bases not matched to a gene: 6. Vbeta (60) and Jbeta (13) primers were used in the PCR. Data came from immunoSEQ multiplex PCR; TCRdb stores just in-frame clones and leaves some out. Of approximately 69,000 clones listed, roughly 80% are singletons. Input material: PBMCs. The clonotype comes from a woman aged 25 to 45 in good health and CMV-seropositive. V usage is TRBV10-3 and J usage is TRBJ2-3, with 9 bases that match TRBD2. This CDR3 reads CAISDLAGLFTDTQYF. CDR3 DNA sequence: TGTGCCATCAGTGACCTAGCGGGACTTTTCACAGATACGCAGTATTTT.